A selection of T cell receptor beta chains follows, all from one sample in a study of cytomegalovirus exposure and HLA in healthy donors. Here immunoSEQ multiplex PCR was the method, and the copy in TCRdb shows in-frame clones only, minus some. The sample includes over 100,000 clones. The sequenced sample consisted of PBMCs. These receptor sequences come from a man aged 30 to 39 in good health and CMV-seronegative. The CDR3 runs from the conserved cysteine through the conserved F or W. The D gene is left open where the match is weak.

. TRBJ2-1 TRBV11-3 CASTSGYGDEQFF
. TRBJ1-5 TRBV28 CASSSAGVWQPQHF
TRBD1 TRBJ2-2 TRBV5-1 CASSFTQGQAHGELFF
. TRBJ2-1 TRBV7-2 CASSLWRGGDEQFF
. TRBJ2-2 TRBV7-9 CASRQQGDTGELFF
TRBD2 TRBJ2-6 TRBV5-4 CASRHPGGSGANVLTF
TRBD1 TRBJ2-6 TRBV9 CASSPTPGQGAGANVLTF
. TRBJ1-2 TRBV5-1 CASSSTLRVNYGYTF
. TRBJ2-6 TRBV5-1 CASSLGQAFSGANVLTF
TRBD1 TRBJ2-7 TRBV5-6 CASNYLGDRGREQYF
. TRBJ1-5 TRBV5-4 CASSLTPDQPQHF
TRBD1 TRBJ1-5 TRBV28 CASSLRDRDVLSNQPQHF
. TRBJ2-4 TRBV7-9 CASSLTGSKNIQYF
. TRBJ2-6 TRBV7-9 CASSFYRIPSGANVLTF
. TRBJ1-1 TRBV7-3 CASSLLGGGNTEAFF
. TRBJ1-2 TRBV10-3 CAISDYTDANYGYTF
. TRBJ2-5 TRBV7-9 CASSRGSQETQYF
TRBD2 TRBJ2-5 TRBV5-1 CASSLRAGGQETQYF
TRBD2 TRBJ2-1 TRBV10-3 CAISEFLILTGTSGVNEQFF
. TRBJ2-3 TRBV2 CASRSPAVTHDTQYF
. TRBJ1-2 TRBV27 CASRAGANWWGYTF
TRBD1 TRBJ1-1 TRBV2 CASSERTGENTEAFF
TRBD1 TRBJ1-1 TRBV6-1 CASSSYRGHTEAFF
. TRBJ2-3 TRBV29-1 CSVVRGAGTDTQYF
. TRBJ2-1 TRBV7-9 CASSLVTTYNEQFF